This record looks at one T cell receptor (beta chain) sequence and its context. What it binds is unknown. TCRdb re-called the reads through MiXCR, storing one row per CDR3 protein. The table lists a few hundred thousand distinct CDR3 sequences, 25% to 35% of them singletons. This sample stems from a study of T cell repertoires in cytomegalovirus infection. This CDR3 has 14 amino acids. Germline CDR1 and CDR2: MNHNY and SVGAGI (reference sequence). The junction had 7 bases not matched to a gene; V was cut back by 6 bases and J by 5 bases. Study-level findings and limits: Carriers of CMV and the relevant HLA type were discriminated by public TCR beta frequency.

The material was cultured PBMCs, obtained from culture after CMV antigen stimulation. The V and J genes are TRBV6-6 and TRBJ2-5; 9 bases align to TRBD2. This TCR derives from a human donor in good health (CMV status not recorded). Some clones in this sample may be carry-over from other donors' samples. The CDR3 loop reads CASSSLAGRETQYF. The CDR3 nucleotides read TGTGCCAGCAGCAGCCTAGCGGGAAGGGAGACCCAGTACTTC.